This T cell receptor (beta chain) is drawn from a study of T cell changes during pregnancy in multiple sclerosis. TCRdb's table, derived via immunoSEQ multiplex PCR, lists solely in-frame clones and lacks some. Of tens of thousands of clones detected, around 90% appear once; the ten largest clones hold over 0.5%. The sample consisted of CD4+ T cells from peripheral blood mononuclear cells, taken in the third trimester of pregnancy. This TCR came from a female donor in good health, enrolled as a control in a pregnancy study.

This CDR3 reads CASSQDLTGTNEKLFF. CDR3 nucleotide sequence: TGCGCCAGCAGCCAAGATCTAACAGGGACAAATGAAAAACTGTTTTTT. The chain carries TRBV4-3 and TRBJ1-4, with D maybe TRBD1 (6 bases). The CDR3 is made up of 16 amino acids. CDR1 LGHNA and CDR2 YSLEER come from the germline V gene. The V gene lost 0 bases and the J gene lost 5 bases, with 13 bases spanning the gap.